The clone carrying this T cell receptor beta chain has only a few counts. These data originate in a study of blood T cell repertoires in COVID-19. For the study at large: Donors in the United States, Italy and Spain gave samples during acute or convalescent COVID-19. In each case, the material was cDNA or gDNA derived from T cells, B-cell-depleted T cells, or PBMCs.

Donors were grouped by their self-reported clinical history. A case of COVID-19 had been met by exposed participants within 2 weeks before study entry. The CDR3 runs 14 residues. Germline CDR1 and CDR2: SNHLY and FYNNEI. V dropped 1 base and J dropped 5 bases, with 8 bases sitting between them. TCRdb's table, derived via immunoSEQ multiplex PCR, lists solely in-frame clones and lacks some. The data hold around 250,000 clones, with roughly 84% observed a single time. The sequence derives from a woman aged 50 to 65 who had been exposed to COVID-19. The sample was PBMCs or T cells enriched from blood (not recorded which). The V and J genes are TRBV2 and TRBJ2-2, with a weak D call TRBD1 (5 bases). CDR3 nucleotides: TGTGCCAGCAGTGAAGTTAGGGGAACCGGGGAGCTGTTTTTT. Translation: CASSEVRGTGELFF.